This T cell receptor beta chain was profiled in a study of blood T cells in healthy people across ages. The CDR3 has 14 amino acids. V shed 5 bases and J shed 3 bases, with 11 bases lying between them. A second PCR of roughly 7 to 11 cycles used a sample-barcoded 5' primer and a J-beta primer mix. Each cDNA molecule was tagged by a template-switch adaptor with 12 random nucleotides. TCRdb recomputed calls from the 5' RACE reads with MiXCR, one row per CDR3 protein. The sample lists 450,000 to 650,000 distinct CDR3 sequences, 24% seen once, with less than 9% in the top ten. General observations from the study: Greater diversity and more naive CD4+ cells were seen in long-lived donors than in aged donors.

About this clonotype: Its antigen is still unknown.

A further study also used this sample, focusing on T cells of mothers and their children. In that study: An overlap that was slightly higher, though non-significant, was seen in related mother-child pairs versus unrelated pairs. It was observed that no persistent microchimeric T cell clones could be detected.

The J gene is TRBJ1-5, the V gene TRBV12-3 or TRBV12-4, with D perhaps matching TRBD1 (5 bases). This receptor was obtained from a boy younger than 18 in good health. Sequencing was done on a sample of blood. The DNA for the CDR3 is TGTGCCAGCAGTCCCCGACAGACCAATCAGCCCCAGCATTTT. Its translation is CASSPRQTNQPQHF.